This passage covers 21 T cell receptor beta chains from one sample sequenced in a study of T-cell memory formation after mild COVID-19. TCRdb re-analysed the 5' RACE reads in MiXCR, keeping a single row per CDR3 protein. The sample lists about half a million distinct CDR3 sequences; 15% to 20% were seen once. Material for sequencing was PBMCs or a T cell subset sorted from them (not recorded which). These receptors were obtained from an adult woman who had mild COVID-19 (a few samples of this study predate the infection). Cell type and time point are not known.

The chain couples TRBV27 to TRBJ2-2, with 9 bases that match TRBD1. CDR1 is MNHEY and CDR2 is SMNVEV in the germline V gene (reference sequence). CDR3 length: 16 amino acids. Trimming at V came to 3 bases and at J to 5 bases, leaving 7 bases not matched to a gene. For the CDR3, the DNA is TGTGCCAGCAGTTTGGGACAGGGCCCGATGACCGGGGAGCTGTTTTTT. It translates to CASSLGQGPMTGELFF.

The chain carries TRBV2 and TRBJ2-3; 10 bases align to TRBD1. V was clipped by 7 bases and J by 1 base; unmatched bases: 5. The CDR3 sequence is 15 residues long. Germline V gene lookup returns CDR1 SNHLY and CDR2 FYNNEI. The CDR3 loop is CASTPGQGRTDTQYF. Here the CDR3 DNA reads TGTGCCAGCACCCCGGGACAGGGGCGCACAGATACGCAGTATTTT.

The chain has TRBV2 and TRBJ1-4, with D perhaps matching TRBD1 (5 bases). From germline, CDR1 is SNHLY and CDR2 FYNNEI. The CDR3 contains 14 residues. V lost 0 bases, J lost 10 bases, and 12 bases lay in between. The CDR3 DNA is TGTGCCAGCAGTGAAGCGCTAAGCGGGGGAAAACTGTTTTTT. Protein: CASSEALSGGKLFF. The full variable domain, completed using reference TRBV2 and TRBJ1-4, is EPEVTQTPSHQVTQMGQEVILRCVPISNHLYFYWYRQILGQKVEFLVSFYNNEISEKSEIFDDQFSVERPDGSNFTLKIRSTKLEDSAMYFCASSEALSGGKLFFGSGTQLSVL.

CDR3 sequence reads: CASSLSGDRRKSPLHF. CDR3 bases: TGTGCCAGCAGTTTATCGGGAGACAGGAGGAAGTCACCCCTCCACTTT. This chain connects TRBV27 to TRBJ1-6, with D perhaps matching TRBD1 (6 bases). The germline CDR1 and CDR2 sequences are MNHEY and SMNVEV (reference sequence). V was cut by 0 bases and J by 10 bases, with 16 bases left in between. This CDR3 comprises 16 residues.

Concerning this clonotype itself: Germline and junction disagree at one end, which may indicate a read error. The CDR3 region is CDSSTNLRRHNTGELFF. DNA of the CDR3: TGTGACAGCAGCACCAATCTCAGGCGCCACAACACCGGGGAGCTGTTTTTT. The rearrangement links TRBV7-9 to TRBJ2-2; D is unresolved. CDR1 is SEHNR, CDR2 FQNEAQ, per germline (reference sequence). CDR3 size: 17 residues. The whole variable domain, remainder taken from reference TRBV7-9 and TRBJ2-2, is DTGVSQNPRHKITKRGQNVTFRCDPISEHNRLYWYRQTLGQGPEFLTYFQNEAQLEKSRLLSDRFSAERPKGSFSTLEIQRTEQGDSAMYLCDSSTNLRRHNTGELFFGEGSRLTVL.

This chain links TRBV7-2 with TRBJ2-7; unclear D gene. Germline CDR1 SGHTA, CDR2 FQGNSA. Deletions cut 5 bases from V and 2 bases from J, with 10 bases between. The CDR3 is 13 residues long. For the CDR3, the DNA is TGTGCCAGCAGCGATTCTCCACCCTACGAGCAGTACTTC. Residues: CASSDSPPYEQYF.

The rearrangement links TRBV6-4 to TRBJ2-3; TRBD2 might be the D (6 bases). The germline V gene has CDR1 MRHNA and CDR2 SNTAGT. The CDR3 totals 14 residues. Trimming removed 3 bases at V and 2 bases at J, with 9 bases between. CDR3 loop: CASSDSGHTDTQYF. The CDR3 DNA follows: TGTGCCAGCAGTGATAGCGGACACACAGATACGCAGTATTTT.

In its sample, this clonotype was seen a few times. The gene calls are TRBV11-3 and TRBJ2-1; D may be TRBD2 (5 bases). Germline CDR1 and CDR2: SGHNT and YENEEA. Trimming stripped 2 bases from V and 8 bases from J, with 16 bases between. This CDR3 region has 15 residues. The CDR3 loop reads CASSLRGESRYEQFF. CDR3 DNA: TGTGCCAGCAGCTTACGGGGAGAATCGCGTTATGAGCAGTTCTTC. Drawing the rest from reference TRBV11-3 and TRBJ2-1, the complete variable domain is EAGVVQSPRYKIIEKKQPVAFWCNPISGHNTLYWYLQNLGQGPELLIRYENEEAVDDSQLPKDRFSAERLKGVDSTLKIQPAELGDSAVYLCASSLRGESRYEQFFGPGTRLTVL.

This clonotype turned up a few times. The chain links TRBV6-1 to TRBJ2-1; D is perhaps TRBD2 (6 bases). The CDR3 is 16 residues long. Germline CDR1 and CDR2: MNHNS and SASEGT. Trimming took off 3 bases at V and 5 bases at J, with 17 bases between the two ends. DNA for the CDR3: TGTGCCAGCAGTGACCCTGGCCGGAGGGCTAACAATGAGCAGTTCTTC. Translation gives CASSDPGRRANNEQFF.

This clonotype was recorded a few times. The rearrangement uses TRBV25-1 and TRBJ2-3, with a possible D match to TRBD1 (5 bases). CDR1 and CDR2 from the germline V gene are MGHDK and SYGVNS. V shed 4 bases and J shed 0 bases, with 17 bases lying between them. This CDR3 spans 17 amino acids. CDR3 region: CASSAPLTERSTDTQYF. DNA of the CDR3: TGTGCCAGCAGTGCGCCCCTGACAGAGCGTAGCACAGATACGCAGTATTTT.

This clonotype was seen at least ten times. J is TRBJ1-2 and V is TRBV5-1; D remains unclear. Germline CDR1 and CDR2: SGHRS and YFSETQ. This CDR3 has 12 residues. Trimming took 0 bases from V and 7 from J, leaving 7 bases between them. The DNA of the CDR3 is TGCGCCAGCAGCTTGGCGGGATTTGGCTACACCTTC. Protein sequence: CASSLAGFGYTF.

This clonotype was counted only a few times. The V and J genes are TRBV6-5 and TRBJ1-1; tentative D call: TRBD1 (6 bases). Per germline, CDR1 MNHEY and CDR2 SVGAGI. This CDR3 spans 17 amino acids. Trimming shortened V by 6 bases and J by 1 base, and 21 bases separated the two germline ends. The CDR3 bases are TGTGCCAGCAGCCCCAGGTCCTCTGGGGGGCCGAACACTGAAGCTTTCTTT. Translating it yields CASSPRSSGGPNTEAFF.

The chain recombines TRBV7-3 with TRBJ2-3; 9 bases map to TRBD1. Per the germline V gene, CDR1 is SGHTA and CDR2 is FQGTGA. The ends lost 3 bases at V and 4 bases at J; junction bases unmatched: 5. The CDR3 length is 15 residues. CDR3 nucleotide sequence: TGTGCCAGCAGCTTTTCACAGGGGGCCGCAGATACGCAGTATTTT. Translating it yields CASSFSQGAADTQYF. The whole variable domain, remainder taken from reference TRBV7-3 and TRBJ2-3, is GAGVSQTPSNKVTEKGKYVELRCDPISGHTALYWYRQSLGQGPEFLIYFQGTGAADDSGLPNDRFFAVRPEGSVSTLKIQRTERGDSAVYLCASSFSQGAADTQYFGPGTRLTVL.

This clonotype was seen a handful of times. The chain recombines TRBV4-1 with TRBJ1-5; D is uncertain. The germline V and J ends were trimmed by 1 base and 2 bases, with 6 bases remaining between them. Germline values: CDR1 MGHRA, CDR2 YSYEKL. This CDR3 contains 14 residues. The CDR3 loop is CASSQGPGNQPQHF. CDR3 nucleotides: TGCGCCAGCAGCCAAGGGCCAGGCAATCAGCCCCAGCATTTT.

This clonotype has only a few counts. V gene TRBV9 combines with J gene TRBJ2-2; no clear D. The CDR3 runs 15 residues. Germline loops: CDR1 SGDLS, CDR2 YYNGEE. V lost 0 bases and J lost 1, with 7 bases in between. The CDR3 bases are TGTGCCAGCAGCGTAGGCCCGGGGAACACCGGGGAGCTGTTTTTT. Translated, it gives CASSVGPGNTGELFF.

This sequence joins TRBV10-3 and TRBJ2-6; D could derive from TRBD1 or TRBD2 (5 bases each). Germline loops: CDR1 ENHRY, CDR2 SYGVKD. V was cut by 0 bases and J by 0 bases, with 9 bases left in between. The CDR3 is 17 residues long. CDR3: CAISESGPTSGANVLTF. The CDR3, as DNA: TGTGCCATCAGTGAGTCGGGACCGACCTCTGGGGCCAACGTCCTGACTTTC.

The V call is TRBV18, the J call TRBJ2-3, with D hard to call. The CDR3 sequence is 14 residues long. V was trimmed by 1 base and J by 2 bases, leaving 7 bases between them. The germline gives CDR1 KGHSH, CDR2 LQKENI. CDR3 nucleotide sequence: TGTGCCAGCTCACCACTAGAGACCACAGATACGCAGTATTTT. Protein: CASSPLETTDTQYF. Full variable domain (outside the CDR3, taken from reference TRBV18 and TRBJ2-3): NAGVMQNPRHLVRRRGQEARLRCSPMKGHSHVYWYRQLPEEGLKFMVYLQKENIIDESGMPKERFSAEFPKEGPSILRIQQVVRGDSAAYFCASSPLETTDTQYFGPGTRLTVL.

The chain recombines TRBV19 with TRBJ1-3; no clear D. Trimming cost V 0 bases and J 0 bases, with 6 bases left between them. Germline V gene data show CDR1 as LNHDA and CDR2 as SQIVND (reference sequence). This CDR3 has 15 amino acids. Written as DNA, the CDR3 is TGTGCCAGTAGTATAGATAGGAACTCTGGAAACACCATATATTTT. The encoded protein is CASSIDRNSGNTIYF.

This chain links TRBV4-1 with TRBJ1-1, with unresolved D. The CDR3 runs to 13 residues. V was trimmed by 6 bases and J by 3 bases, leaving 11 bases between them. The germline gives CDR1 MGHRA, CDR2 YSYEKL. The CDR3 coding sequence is TGCGCCAGCAGTAGAACCGTCTACACTGAAGCTTTCTTT. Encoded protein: CASSRTVYTEAFF.

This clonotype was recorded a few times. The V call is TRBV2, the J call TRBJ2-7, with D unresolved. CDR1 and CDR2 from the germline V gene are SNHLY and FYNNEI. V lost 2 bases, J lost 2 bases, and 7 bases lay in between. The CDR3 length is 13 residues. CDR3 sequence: CASSETRAYEQYF. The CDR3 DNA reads TGTGCCAGCAGTGAAACCCGGGCCTACGAGCAGTACTTC. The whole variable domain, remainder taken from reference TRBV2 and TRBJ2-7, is EPEVTQTPSHQVTQMGQEVILRCVPISNHLYFYWYRQILGQKVEFLVSFYNNEISEKSEIFDDQFSVERPDGSNFTLKIRSTKLEDSAMYFCASSETRAYEQYFGPGTRLTVT.

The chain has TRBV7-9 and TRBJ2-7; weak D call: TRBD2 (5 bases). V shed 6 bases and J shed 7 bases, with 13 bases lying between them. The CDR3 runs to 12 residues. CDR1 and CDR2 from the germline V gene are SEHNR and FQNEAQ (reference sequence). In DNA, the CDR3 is TGTGCCAGCAGGGCGGGCCGTAATGAGCAGTACTTC. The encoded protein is CASRAGRNEQYF.